Shown below are 27 T cell receptor beta chains from a single sample sequenced in a study of regulatory T cells in long-lasting Graves disease. Time point: newly diagnosed GD, antithyroid drugs for less than 3 months. PBMC RNA served as the TCR library source. Construction of TCR beta libraries relied on iRepertoire HTBI primers and on Arm-PCR targeting CDR3 regions. Via MiXCR, TCRdb re-called the multiplex PCR reads, giving one row per CDR3 protein. The sample shows 450,000 to 600,000 distinct CDR3 sequences, 13% of them seen only once. These data also featured in a second study, about T cells in Graves' hyperthyroidism and ophthalmopathy.

This sample comprised peripheral blood mononuclear cells (PBMCs), obtained at new diagnosis, from a patient treated with antithyroid drugs. Receptor source: a man aged 30 to 45 with Graves disease.

This clonotype was seen many times. This chain connects TRBV7-9 to TRBJ2-5; D perhaps matches TRBD1 (6 bases). The CDR3 totals 15 residues. Germline lookup yields CDR1 SEHNR and CDR2 FQNEAQ (reference sequence). V shed 4 bases and J shed 2 bases, with 14 bases lying between them. CDR3 DNA: TGTGCCAGCAGCTCAACACAGGGTATACAAGAGACCCAGTACTTC. This codes for CASSSTQGIQETQYF.

In its sample, this clonotype was seen many times. V and J are TRBV2 and TRBJ2-3, with 10 nucleotides matching TRBD2. CDR3 length: 13 amino acids. V lost 6 bases and J lost 5; bases outside the gene matches: 2. Germline CDR1 is SNHLY and CDR2 is FYNNEI. The CDR3 spells CASSRLAGDTQYF. CDR3 bases: TGTGCCAGCAGCCGACTAGCGGGAGATACGCAGTATTTT.

This clonotype was found many times. The chain is built from TRBV6-1 and TRBJ2-7, with unresolved D. CDR3 length: 16 residues. With 3 bases removed from V and 0 bases from J, the gap between germline ends came to 15 bases. Germline V gene lookup returns CDR1 MNHNS and CDR2 SASEGT. CDR3 nucleotides: TGTGCCAGCAGTGAGTCCCCCGGGTTGGGCTCCTACGAGCAGTACTTC. Its protein is CASSESPGLGSYEQYF.

The table lists this clonotype with many counts. This chain uses TRBV30 with TRBJ1-5; D gene unclear. From germline, CDR1 is GTSNPN and CDR2 SVGIG (reference sequence). V dropped 0 bases and J dropped 4 bases, with 10 bases sitting between them. This CDR3 is 14 amino acids long. DNA of the CDR3: TGTGCCTGGAGTGTAGCTCGGCGGAATCAGCCCCAGCATTTT. This translates into CAWSVARRNQPQHF.

This clonotype was detected ten times or more. This rearrangement joins TRBV3-1 to TRBJ2-1; no clear D. The germline V and J ends were trimmed by 4 bases and 6 bases, with 13 bases remaining between them. Germline V lookup: CDR1 LGHDT, CDR2 YNNKEL (reference sequence). The CDR3 length is 14 residues. The CDR3 reads CASSLLPAFNEQFF. In DNA form, the CDR3 reads TGTGCCAGCAGCCTCCTGCCGGCGTTCAATGAGCAGTTCTTC.

This clonotype turned up a few times. The J gene is TRBJ2-7, the V gene TRBV7-2, with TRBD2 as a possible D gene (7 bases). This CDR3 spans 13 amino acids. From germline, CDR1 is SGHTA and CDR2 FQGNSA. V was clipped by 5 bases and J by 5 bases, with 13 bases between them. CDR3 region: CASSPLGGHEQYF. CDR3 in DNA: TGTGCCAGCAGCCCTCTGGGGGGGCACGAGCAGTACTTC.

In this sample, this clonotype turned up many times. This chain connects TRBV12-3 or TRBV12-4 to TRBJ2-3, with D perhaps assigned TRBD1 or TRBD2 (5 bases each). This CDR3 spans 15 amino acids. Deletions cut 8 bases from V and 1 base from J, with 16 bases between. The CDR3 DNA reads as TGTGCCAGCCTGGGACGGGACCTTGGCACAGATACGCAGTATTTT. Protein product: CASLGRDLGTDTQYF.

This clonotype was observed at least ten times. V gene TRBV12-3 or TRBV12-4 combines with J gene TRBJ1-2; D remains unclear. This CDR3 has 13 amino acids. V lost 1 base, J lost 3 bases, and 6 bases lay in between. Here the CDR3 reads CASSLGFDYGYTF. The DNA for the CDR3 is TGTGCCAGCAGTTTAGGGTTTGACTATGGCTACACCTTC.

In its sample, this clonotype was seen many times. V is TRBV20-1 and J is TRBJ1-2, with unresolved D. Trimming cost V 3 bases and J 1 base, with 12 bases left between them. The CDR3 is made up of 14 amino acids. The V gene's germline CDR1 is DFQATT and CDR2 SNEGSKA (reference sequence). The CDR3 DNA reads TGCAGTGCTAGCTCCGATAGACGTAACTATGGCTACACCTTC. As protein: CSASSDRRNYGYTF.

V usage is TRBV19 and J usage is TRBJ2-2; 7 bases fit TRBD1. The CDR3 spans 13 residues. V was pared by 11 bases and J by 5 bases, with 8 bases of the junction left unmatched. Germline CDR1 reads LNHDA; CDR2 reads SQIVND (reference sequence). The chain's CDR3 is CALHPGGTGELFF. The CDR3 coding sequence is TGTGCCCTCCACCCAGGGGGAACCGGGGAGCTGTTTTTT.

The V call is TRBV20-1, the J call TRBJ1-4; possibly TRBD1 for D (5 bases). The CDR3 is made up of 15 amino acids. V was trimmed by 2 bases and J by 5 bases, leaving 15 bases between them. Germline V gene lookup returns CDR1 DFQATT and CDR2 SNEGSKA (reference sequence). CDR3 loop: CSARPQGLINEKLFF. In nucleotides, the CDR3 is TGCAGTGCTAGACCGCAGGGACTGATCAATGAAAAACTGTTTTTT.

This clonotype was observed at least ten times. The V and J genes are TRBV28 and TRBJ1-4; the match to TRBD1 covers 7 bases. From germline, CDR1 is MDHEN and CDR2 SYDVKM. Trimming took 5 bases from V and 5 from J; bases not matched to a gene: 11. The CDR3 consists of 16 residues. This CDR3 reads CASSPQRQGWNEKLFF. DNA of the CDR3: TGTGCCAGCAGTCCACAACGACAGGGTTGGAATGAAAAACTGTTTTTT.

The V gene is TRBV5-1, the J gene TRBJ2-1; 9 nucleotides align to TRBD2. Germline V CDR1 and CDR2: SGHRS, YFSETQ. Trimming cost V 7 bases and J 8 bases; bases outside gene matches: 10. This CDR3 has 14 residues. In nucleotides, the CDR3 is TGCGCCAGCCAATCCGGGACTAGCTTTGATGAGCAGTTCTTC. Protein sequence: CASQSGTSFDEQFF.

In this sample, this clonotype turned up a few times. This chain uses TRBV19 with TRBJ2-1, with a tentative D call TRBD1 (7 bases). Germline V gene sequence: CDR1 LNHDA, CDR2 SQIVND (reference sequence). The CDR3 covers 14 residues. V dropped 7 bases and J dropped 0 bases, with 10 bases sitting between them. The CDR3 DNA sequence: TGTGCCAGTAAGCAGGGGGGCTCCTACAATGAGCAGTTCTTC. It yields the protein CASKQGGSYNEQFF.

The table lists this clonotype with many counts. The chain has TRBV20-1 and TRBJ1-6; 8 nucleotides line up with TRBD1. CDR3 length: 15 amino acids. Germline V lookup: CDR1 DFQATT, CDR2 SNEGSKA (reference sequence). Trimming cost V 6 bases and J 9 bases; bases outside gene matches: 13. For the CDR3, the DNA is TGCAGTGCCCATCCCGACAGGGGCTTGACTTCACCCCTCCACTTT. Its protein is CSAHPDRGLTSPLHF.

This clonotype was counted ten times or more. This chain uses TRBV2 with TRBJ1-6; TRBD1 aligns across 8 bases. The germline V gene has CDR1 SNHLY and CDR2 FYNNEI. V was pared by 6 bases and J by 9 bases, with 7 bases of the junction left unmatched. The CDR3 covers 14 residues. The CDR3 DNA sequence: TGTGCCAGCAGGGACAGGGAGGGTACTTCACCCCTCCACTTT. Its translation is CASRDREGTSPLHF.

The chain links TRBV13 to TRBJ2-7; D is unclear. V was pared by 5 bases and J by 0 bases, with 11 bases between. The CDR3 runs to 14 residues. Germline values: CDR1 PRHDT, CDR2 FYEKMQ (reference sequence). The CDR3 sequence is CASSPVPTSYEQYF. The CDR3 DNA follows: TGTGCCAGCAGCCCCGTCCCGACCTCCTACGAGCAGTACTTC.

This clonotype has ten or more counts. This sequence joins TRBV7-9 and TRBJ1-1; 8 nucleotides line up with TRBD1. The CDR3 is 17 amino acids. The J segment lost 4 bases and the V segment lost 1 base, leaving 11 bases of the junction unmatched. Germline lookup yields CDR1 SEHNR and CDR2 FQNEAQ (reference sequence). The CDR3 DNA follows: TGTGCCAGCAGCTTAGGAGAGTTCACAGGGGGGGGCACTGAAGCTTTCTTT. It encodes CASSLGEFTGGGTEAFF. Looking up the rest from reference TRBV7-9 and TRBJ1-1 gives the full variable domain: DTGVSQNPRHKITKRGQNVTFRCDPISEHNRLYWYRQTLGQGPEFLTYFQNEAQLEKSRLLSDRFSAERPKGSFSTLEIQRTEQGDSAMYLCASSLGEFTGGGTEAFFGQGTRLTVV.

At least ten counts were recorded for this clonotype. The chain recombines TRBV5-1 with TRBJ2-7; D perhaps matches TRBD1 (5 bases). The length of the CDR3 is 15 residues. The germline V gene has CDR1 SGHRS and CDR2 YFSETQ. The germline V and J ends were trimmed by 4 bases and 3 bases, with 17 bases remaining between them. The CDR3 loop is CASSKDTNKVYEQYF. In DNA form, the CDR3 reads TGCGCCAGCAGCAAGGACACAAACAAGGTCTACGAGCAGTACTTC.

The genes are TRBV25-1 and TRBJ1-4; no firm D call. V lost 3 bases and J lost 0, with 8 bases in between. In germline, CDR1 is MGHDK, CDR2 SYGVNS. The CDR3 covers 15 residues. The CDR3 here is CASSDGVATNEKLFF. CDR3 coding DNA: TGTGCCAGCAGTGACGGCGTAGCAACTAATGAAAAACTGTTTTTT.

This clonotype was seen at least ten times. This chain joins TRBV2 and TRBJ2-7; maybe TRBD1 (7 bases). Germline V gene data show CDR1 as SNHLY and CDR2 as FYNNEI. Trimming removed 6 bases at V and 3 bases at J, with 15 bases between. The CDR3 runs to 14 residues. The CDR3 spells CASRLSQGGYEQYF. CDR3 sequence (DNA): TGTGCCAGCAGGTTGTCGCAGGGGGGCTACGAGCAGTACTTC.

This clonotype was observed many times. The chain couples TRBV20-1 to TRBJ1-5; the D gene is possibly TRBD1 (6 bases). This CDR3 has 18 residues. The V and J ends lost 6 bases and 4 bases respectively, with 28 bases between them. Germline V gene lookup returns CDR1 DFQATT and CDR2 SNEGSKA (reference sequence). The CDR3 nucleotides read TGCAGTGCGCTGACCGCAGGGCTGACCGGGACACAGAATCAGCCCCAGCATTTT. It is translated as CSALTAGLTGTQNQPQHF.

The rearrangement links TRBV20-1 to TRBJ2-7, with D possibly matching TRBD1 (6 bases). Germline V CDR1 and CDR2: DFQATT, SNEGSKA (reference sequence). V was clipped by 0 bases and J by 9 bases, with 12 bases between them. CDR3 length: 12 residues. The CDR3 nucleotides read TGCAGTGCTAGAGATGGCAGGGGCGGGCAGTACTTC. Amino acids: CSARDGRGGQYF.

With regard to this clonotype: This could be a read error, since a much larger clone is one nucleotide away. The rearrangement links TRBV2 to TRBJ2-2; D is possibly TRBD2 (6 bases). The CDR3 runs 13 residues. Per the germline V gene, CDR1 is SNHLY and CDR2 is FYNNEI. CDR3 sequence: CASSKLEGGKLFF. The CDR3 DNA reads as TGTGCCAGCAGTAAACTTGAAGGCGGGAAGCTGTTTTTT.

At least ten counts were recorded for this clonotype. This chain connects TRBV20-1 to TRBJ2-1, with TRBD2 matching over 13 bases. The ends lost 1 base at V and 10 bases at J; junction bases unmatched: 13. The CDR3 covers 17 residues. CDR1 DFQATT and CDR2 SNEGSKA come from the germline V gene (reference sequence). This chain's CDR3 is CSARGGGTSGTGREQFF. DNA for the CDR3: TGCAGTGCTAGAGGGGGGGGGACTAGCGGGACAGGAAGGGAGCAGTTCTTC.

This clonotype was seen ten or more times. The V and J genes are TRBV5-1 and TRBJ1-1, with 7 bases identical to TRBD1. This CDR3 region has 13 residues. V lost 4 bases to trimming and J lost 6 bases; unmatched junction nucleotides: 6. The germline gives CDR1 SGHRS, CDR2 YFSETQ. The CDR3 region is CASSLGQTPEAFF. The DNA for the CDR3 is TGCGCCAGCAGCCTGGGACAGACGCCTGAAGCTTTCTTT.

This clonotype was counted between two and nine times. This rearrangement joins TRBV25-1 to TRBJ1-1; D might be TRBD1 (5 bases). The CDR3 is 16 amino acids. CDR1 MGHDK and CDR2 SYGVNS come from the germline V gene. Trimming cost V 10 bases and J 4 bases, with 25 bases left between them. The CDR3 DNA follows: TGTGCCACCTCCAAGGGGCAGGCCTACAAGGGCACTGAAGCTTTCTTT. This codes for CATSKGQAYKGTEAFF. The complete variable domain, with remaining parts taken from reference TRBV25-1 and TRBJ1-1, reads EADIYQTPRYLVIGTGKKITLECSQTMGHDKMYWYQQDPGMELHLIHYSYGVNSTEKGDLSSESTVSRIRTEHFPLTLESARPSHTSQYLCATSKGQAYKGTEAFFGQGTRLTVV.